What follows are 14 T cell receptor beta chains derived from one specimen sequenced in a study of T cell responses to AZD1222 COVID-19 vaccine (dated by TCRdb to the early 2020s). Libraries were constructed by the immunoSEQ multiplex PCR assay. TCRdb holds this immuneACCESS table with in-frame rearrangements only. Some clones are missing; in checked studies, unresolved V genes explain under half, and the rest has no known cause. The sample table lists 100,000 or so clones, around 84% of them with a count of one. In total, the top ten clones hold 5.6% of the sample. The meaning of the sample's time point label: about 28 days (+/-7) after the second vaccine dose. Sequences were derived from peripheral blood, sampled 28 days after the second AZD1222 dose. These receptors all come from an adult who received the AZD1222 COVID-19 vaccine.

The V gene is TRBV7-2, the J gene TRBJ2-3; perhaps TRBD2 as D (6 bases). With 4 bases removed from V and 2 bases from J, the gap between germline ends came to 19 bases. The CDR3 is 17 amino acids. The V gene's germline CDR1 is SGHTA and CDR2 FQGNSA. This CDR3 is CASSSSGGIADTDTQYF. CDR3 nucleotide sequence: TGTGCCAGCAGCTCCTCCGGAGGGATAGCGGACACAGATACGCAGTATTTT.

This chain uses TRBV4-2 with TRBJ1-2; weak D call: TRBD1 (5 bases). This CDR3 has 13 residues. CDR1 is LGHNA and CDR2 is YNFKEQ in the germline V gene. The ends were cut back, 0 bases at V and 8 bases at J, with 10 bases in the middle. CDR3 sequence reads: CASSQDRGGGYTF. The CDR3 DNA follows: TGTGCCAGCAGCCAAGATCGGGGGGGAGGCTACACCTTC.

The rearrangement joins TRBV30 to TRBJ1-6; D gene unclear. Germline assignment: CDR1 GTSNPN and CDR2 SVGIG (reference sequence). This CDR3 region has 13 residues. The germline V and J ends were trimmed by 0 bases and 7 bases, with 7 bases remaining between them. In nucleotides, the CDR3 is TGTGCCTGGAGTGTAGAACCGAATTCACCCCTCCACTTT. It specifies CAWSVEPNSPLHF.

This clone was counted a few times. The J gene is TRBJ1-5, the V gene TRBV27, with a possible D match to TRBD1 (5 bases). The V end was cut by 4 bases, the J end by 1 base, with 14 bases between. This CDR3 is built from 16 residues. The germline V gene encodes CDR1 MNHEY and CDR2 SMNVEV (reference sequence). The CDR3 DNA follows: TGTGCCAGCAGTTCGGTAAGACAGATAAGCAATCAGCCCCAGCATTTT. Protein sequence: CASSSVRQISNQPQHF.

V is TRBV6-5 and J is TRBJ2-3; unclear D gene. Germline V gene sequence: CDR1 MNHEY, CDR2 SVGAGI. The CDR3 covers 11 residues. V lost 6 bases and J 6 bases, leaving 7 bases between the germline ends. The DNA of the CDR3 is TGTGCCAGCAGATTCGGGGATACGCAGTATTTT. It codes for CASRFGDTQYF.

The genes are TRBV6-5 and TRBJ1-1; TRBD1 agrees at 9 bases. The length of the CDR3 is 13 residues. Germline V gene sequence: CDR1 MNHEY, CDR2 SVGAGI. V shed 2 bases and J 8 bases; nucleotides not matched to a gene: 3. CDR3 amino acids: CASSYLGQGEAFF. The CDR3 DNA reads as TGTGCCAGCAGTTACCTTGGACAGGGGGAAGCTTTCTTT.

A word on this clone: Other DNA sequences in this sample translate to the same CDR3. The rearrangement uses TRBV9 and TRBJ2-5; tentative D call: TRBD2 (5 bases). CDR1 is SGDLS, CDR2 YYNGEE, per germline. The CDR3 contains 13 residues. The V and J ends lost 0 bases and 3 bases respectively, with 6 bases between them. The CDR3 is CASSVAREETQYF. The CDR3 nucleotides read TGTGCCAGCAGCGTAGCGCGGGAAGAGACCCAGTACTTC.

This clone was detected only once. The chain has TRBV30 and TRBJ1-5, with no clear D. Trimming pared 2 bases from V and 1 base from J, leaving 6 bases between. The CDR3 is 13 residues long. Germline V gene lookup returns CDR1 GTSNPN and CDR2 SVGIG (reference sequence). Written as DNA, the CDR3 is TGTGCCTGGAGTACCACGAGCAATCAGCCCCAGCATTTT. Amino acid sequence: CAWSTTSNQPQHF.

The gene calls are TRBV27 and TRBJ2-7, with 12 nucleotides matching TRBD2. CDR1 is MNHEY, CDR2 SMNVEV, per germline (reference sequence). The CDR3 is made up of 15 amino acids. Trimming at V came to 0 bases and at J to 4 bases, leaving 1 base not matched to a gene. CDR3 DNA sequence: TGTGCCAGCAGTTTATCGACTAGCGGGAGTTACGAGCAGTACTTC. Translated: CASSLSTSGSYEQYF.

This clone was seen just once. V is TRBV6-6 and J is TRBJ2-1; 8 bases map to TRBD2. The germline CDR1 and CDR2 sequences are MNHNY and SVGAGI (reference sequence). J gave up 4 bases and V 7 bases, and 6 bases lay outside the gene matches. The length of the CDR3 is 14 residues. CDR3 sequence (DNA): TGTGCCAGCACCGGGACTAGGGAATACAATGAGCAGTTCTTC. Its translation is CASTGTREYNEQFF.

The rearrangement uses TRBV19 and TRBJ2-2; TRBD2 agrees at 10 bases. This CDR3 has 15 residues. Germline CDR1 LNHDA, CDR2 SQIVND (reference sequence). V was clipped by 11 bases and J by 1 base; unmatched bases: 7. CDR3 region: CASAQRGGNTGELFF. The CDR3 DNA sequence: TGTGCCTCCGCCCAGCGGGGGGGGAACACCGGGGAGCTGTTTTTT.

The chain is built from TRBV28 and TRBJ2-3; D perhaps matches TRBD2 (6 bases). The V end was cut by 5 bases, the J end by 1 base, with 13 bases between. CDR1 and CDR2 from the germline V gene are MDHEN and SYDVKM. The CDR3 is made up of 15 amino acids. CDR3 sequence reads: CASSPPWGGTDTQYF. In DNA form, the CDR3 reads TGTGCCAGCAGTCCACCCTGGGGGGGCACAGATACGCAGTATTTT.

V usage is TRBV12-3 or TRBV12-4 and J usage is TRBJ2-2; perhaps D is TRBD1 or TRBD2 (5 bases each). This CDR3 region has 13 residues. The V gene lost 2 bases and the J gene lost 6 bases, with 7 bases spanning the gap. CDR3 protein: CASSLSGPGELFF. For the CDR3, the DNA is TGTGCCAGCAGTTTATCGGGGCCCGGGGAGCTGTTTTTT.

V and J are TRBV7-8 and TRBJ1-1; D unresolved. This CDR3 has 11 amino acids. The germline V gene has CDR1 SGHVS and CDR2 FQNEAQ. The V and J ends lost 1 base and 7 bases respectively, with 4 bases between them. The CDR3 coding sequence is TGTGCCAGCAGCTTAGGGTATGAAGCTTTCTTT. This encodes CASSLGYEAFF.